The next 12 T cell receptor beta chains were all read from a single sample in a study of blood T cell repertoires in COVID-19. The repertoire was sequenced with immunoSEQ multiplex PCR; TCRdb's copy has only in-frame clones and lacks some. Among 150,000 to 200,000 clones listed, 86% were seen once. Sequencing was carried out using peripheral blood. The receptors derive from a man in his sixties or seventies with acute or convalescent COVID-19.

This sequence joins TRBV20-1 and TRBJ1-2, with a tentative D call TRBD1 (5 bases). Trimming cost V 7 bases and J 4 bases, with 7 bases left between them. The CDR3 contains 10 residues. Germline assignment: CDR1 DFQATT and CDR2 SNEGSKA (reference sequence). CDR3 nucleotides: TGCAGTGGACAGCTCTATGGCTACACCTTC. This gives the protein CSGQLYGYTF.

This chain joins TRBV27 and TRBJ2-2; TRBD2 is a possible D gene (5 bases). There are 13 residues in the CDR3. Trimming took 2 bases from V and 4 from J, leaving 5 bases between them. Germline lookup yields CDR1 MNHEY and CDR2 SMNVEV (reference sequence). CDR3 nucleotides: TGTGCCAGCAGTTTAGGGAGCACCGGGGAGCTGTTTTTT. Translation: CASSLGSTGELFF.

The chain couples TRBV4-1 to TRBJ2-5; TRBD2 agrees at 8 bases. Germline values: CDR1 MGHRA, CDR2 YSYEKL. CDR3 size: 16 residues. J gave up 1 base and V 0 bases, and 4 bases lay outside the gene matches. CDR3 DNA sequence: TGCGCCAGCAGCCAAGAGCGGGGGGCCGGCCAAGAGACCCAGTACTTC. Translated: CASSQERGAGQETQYF.

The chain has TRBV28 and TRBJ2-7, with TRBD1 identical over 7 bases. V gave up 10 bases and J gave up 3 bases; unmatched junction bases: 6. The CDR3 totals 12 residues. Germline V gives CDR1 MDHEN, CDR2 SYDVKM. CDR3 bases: TGTGCCACCCGACAGGGCATCTACGAGCAGTACTTC. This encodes CATRQGIYEQYF.

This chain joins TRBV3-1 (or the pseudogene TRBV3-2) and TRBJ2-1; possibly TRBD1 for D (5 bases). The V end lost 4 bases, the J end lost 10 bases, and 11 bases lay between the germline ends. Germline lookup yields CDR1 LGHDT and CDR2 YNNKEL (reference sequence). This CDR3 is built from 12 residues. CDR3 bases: TGTGCCAGCAGCCCCCTAACAGGCGAGCAGTTCTTC. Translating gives CASSPLTGEQFF.

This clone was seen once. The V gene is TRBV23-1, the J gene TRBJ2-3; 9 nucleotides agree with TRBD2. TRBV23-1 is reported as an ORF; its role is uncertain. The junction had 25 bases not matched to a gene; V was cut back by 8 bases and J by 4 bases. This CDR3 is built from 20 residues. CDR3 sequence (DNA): TGCGCCAGCGTAACCCCTAGGACCGGGACTAGCAGGAGGTTGTCAGATACGCAGTATTTT. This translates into CASVTPRTGTSRRLSDTQYF.

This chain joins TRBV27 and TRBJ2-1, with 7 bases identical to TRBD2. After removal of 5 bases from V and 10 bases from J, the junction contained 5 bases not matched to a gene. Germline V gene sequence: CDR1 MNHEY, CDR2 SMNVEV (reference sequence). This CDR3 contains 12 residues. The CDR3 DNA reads TGTGCCAGCAGTCCCCAAGCGGGAGAGCAGTTCTTC. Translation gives CASSPQAGEQFF.

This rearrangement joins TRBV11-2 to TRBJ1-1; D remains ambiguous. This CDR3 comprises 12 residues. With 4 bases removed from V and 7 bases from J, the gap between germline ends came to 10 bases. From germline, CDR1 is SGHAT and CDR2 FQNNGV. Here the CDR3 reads CASSSQAGEAFF. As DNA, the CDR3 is TGTGCCAGCAGCTCCCAGGCGGGTGAAGCTTTCTTT.

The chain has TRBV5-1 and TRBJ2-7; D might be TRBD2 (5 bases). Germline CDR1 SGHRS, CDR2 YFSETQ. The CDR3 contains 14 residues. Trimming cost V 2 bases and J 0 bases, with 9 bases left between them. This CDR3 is CASSLSGHSYEQYF. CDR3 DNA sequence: TGCGCCAGCAGCTTAAGCGGCCACTCCTACGAGCAGTACTTC.

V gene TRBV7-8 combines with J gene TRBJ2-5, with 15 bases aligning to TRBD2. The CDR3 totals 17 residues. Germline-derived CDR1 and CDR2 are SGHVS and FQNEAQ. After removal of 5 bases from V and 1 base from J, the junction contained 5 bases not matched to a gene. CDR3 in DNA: TGTGCCAGCAGCGGGACTAGCGGGGGGTACCTCCAAGAGACCCAGTACTTC. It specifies CASSGTSGGYLQETQYF. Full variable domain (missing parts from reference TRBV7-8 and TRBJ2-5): GAGVSQSPRYKVAKRGQDVALRCDPISGHVSLFWYQQALGQGPEFLTYFQNEAQLDKSGLPSDRFFAERPEGSVSTLKIQRTQQEDSAVYLCASSGTSGGYLQETQYFGPGTRLLVL.

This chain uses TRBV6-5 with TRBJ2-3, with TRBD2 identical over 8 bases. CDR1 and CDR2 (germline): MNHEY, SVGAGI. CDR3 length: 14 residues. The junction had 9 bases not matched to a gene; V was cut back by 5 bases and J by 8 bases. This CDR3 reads CASSTRGGRGTQYF. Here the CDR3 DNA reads TGTGCCAGCAGTACCCGGGGGGGCCGTGGTACGCAGTATTTT.

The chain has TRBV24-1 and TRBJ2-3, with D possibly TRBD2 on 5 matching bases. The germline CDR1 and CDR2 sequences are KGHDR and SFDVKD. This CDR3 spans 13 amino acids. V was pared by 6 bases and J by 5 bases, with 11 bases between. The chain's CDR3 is CATSRRAGDTQYF. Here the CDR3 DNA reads TGTGCCACCAGTCGGCGGGCGGGAGATACGCAGTATTTT.